This TCR beta chain was documented in a study of cytomegalovirus exposure and HLA in healthy donors listed by TCRdb under 2017. For the study in its entirety: According to an earlier analysis of 587 of the donors, about 179 million T cells yielded 117 million unique TCR beta sequences and roughly 280 Gb of sequence data. An early release that covered some 640 HLA-typed donors contained approximately 300 gigabases of sequencing data and about 93 million unique TCR sequences. Of the 398 genotyped donors, 65% to 90% were placed in the genetic ancestry cluster associated with self-reported Caucasian donors. The study aimed to test whether cataloging public T cell receptors could reveal signatures of past pathogen exposure. The T cell repertoires of around 670 subjects were profiled by immunosequencing and related to cytomegalovirus serostatus. Besides the first cohort of hundreds of subjects, a separate validation cohort made up of over a hundred different subjects was used. The study combined high-throughput TCR immunosequencing, statistical association of individual TCRs with disease status, and machine learning to predict cytomegalovirus infection status. To study patterns of TCR occurrence, a later analysis re-analyzed previously published TCR beta repertoires from hundreds of donors and added high-resolution HLA genotyping. The later analysis used no new phenotypic data to find candidate immune exposures, relying instead on TCR beta sequences and their occurrence across donors. An earlier analysis of some 600 of the donors applied high-throughput TCR beta sequencing to assess whether each TCR beta V gene segment acted as functional or pseudogenic. Donor age, sex, ethnicity and CMV serostatus were collected together with the repertoire data. A later genetic analysis used genome-wide SNP genotypes for 398 of the 666 donors, treating that subset as a discovery cohort. Every discovery cohort repertoire had been produced on one sequencing platform. HLA typing included class I and class II loci at four-digit resolution. The number of typed donors differed by locus: about 620-640 for A, B, C, DRB1 and DQB1; approximately 530 for DQA1; over 600 for DPA1; and roughly 450 for DPB1. Four or five DR-DQ haplotypes were handled as single units for association and clustering because linkage in the cohort was strong. Among about 370 genotyped donors of the cohort, an average of around 240,000 unique TCR beta nucleotide sequences was sequenced per donor, of which approximately 18% were non-productive. Summary of the overall study and its limitations: Three of the identified cytomegalovirus-associated TCR beta chains were confirmed in vitro to be specific for cytomegalovirus antigens. The authors suggested that the approach could potentially be extended to other disease states and immunological phenotypes. A total of roughly 160 TCR beta chains were listed by the study as associated with cytomegalovirus. When HLA alleles, especially DR and DQ, strongly co-occurred, attributing TCR associations to individual alleles was difficult. An association between a missense DCLRE1C variant and V-gene and J-gene trimming of TCR beta chains was found in a later genetic analysis and replicated in an independent cohort. A later analysis found that most CMV-associated TCR beta chains appeared HLA-restricted, with HLA associations seemingly driven largely by CMV exposure. Compared with the roughly 700-donor mean, donors in an Asian-associated ancestry cluster had fewer N-insertions in productive TCRs, according to a later genetic analysis. Immune exposure information for the cohort was limited to CMV serostatus. Correlated functional status among segregating V segments might be attributable to linkage disequilibrium, but an unknown experimental factor could not be ruled out. Only TCR beta chains were sequenced in this cohort, and the absence of alpha or paired-chain data limited detectable features. A cluster of highly shared sequence variants was judged likely to be a technical artifact of the sequencing pipeline. The 87-base-pair reads could not distinguish some IMGT-functional V segments, including TRBV6-2 and TRBV6-3, so those segments were excluded. Most TCR sequences were observed very rarely across donors, whereas some public TCRs were present in many individuals. Because HLA typing was missing for some donors at each locus, association tests included only the typed subset. In a later analysis, HLA-associated TCR beta chains showed more clonal expansion and lower generation probabilities than non-associated chains that were equally common. Around 16 rarely observed V segments, including chromosome 9 orphons, were excluded from the earlier analysis of just under 600 of the donors because counts were too low. In a later analysis, TCR association rates were found to vary across HLA loci, with the most associated TCRs seen for DRB1 alleles and the fewest for HLA-C alleles. At a false discovery rate of 0.05, a later analysis linked around 15,000 TCR beta sequences to specific HLA alleles. In an earlier analysis of fewer than 750 of the donors, most TCR beta V segments were observed in productive rearrangements about 87% or about 30% of the time, broadly matching IMGT annotations. A later analysis reported that several top co-occurrence clusters appeared linked to parvovirus B19, influenza, CMV and Epstein-Barr virus. Cytomegalovirus status was reported to be diagnosed by the classifier with high specificity and sensitivity in both the original and validation cohorts. A further reported finding was that TCR beta sequences accurately predicted the HLA-A and HLA-B alleles for most subjects in the first cohort. Roughly uniform sequencing depth across donors was assumed in presence/absence analyses, although this assumption may not hold.

Libraries were constructed by the immunoSEQ multiplex PCR assay. For the multiplex PCR, a mixture combining 60 forward primers for TCR Vbeta segments and 13 reverse primers for TCR Jbeta segments was used. The CDR3 region of rearranged TCR beta genes was amplified from genomic DNA with a multiplex PCR assay. On the Illumina HiSeq System, the amplified TCR beta libraries were sequenced as 87-base-pair reads. The published analysis was carried out like this. A later analysis tallied tens of millions of unique TCR beta chains across the 550 to 850 repertoires, and some 12 million of those chains were shared by two or more donors. Raw reads were error-corrected and collapsed into unique sequences by a nearest-neighbor algorithm in which closely related sequences were merged to remove PCR and sequencing errors. CDR3 sequences were aligned to IMGT reference sequences to assign V, D and J gene segments. For a sequence to be retained, at least a six-nucleotide match to both a V gene segment and a J gene segment was required. Rearrangements were classified as productive when the CDR3 lacked stop codons and remained in frame with V and J, and all other rearrangements were classified as non-productive. CDR3 was defined according to IMGT convention as the region running from the second conserved V-encoded cysteine to the conserved J-encoded phenylalanine. The earlier analysis of about 620 of the donors excluded sequences that lacked an unambiguous match to a single V gene segment. An earlier analysis of almost 600 of the donors classified V segments as functional when productive rearrangements were above 56.7% and as segregating when the standard deviation between donors was above 5%. A statistical classification framework was built for diagnosing cytomegalovirus status from the catalog of TCR beta chain sequences. A later analysis assigned V and J genes by comparing TCR nucleotide sequences with IMGT/GENE-DB human TR gene sequences. The TCRdist pipeline was used in a later analysis to assign CDR3 sequences and most-parsimonious VDJ recombination scenarios. In a later analysis, each TCR beta chain was defined by its CDR3 amino acid sequence together with its V-gene family, and reads without a unique V-gene family were excluded. In a later analysis, around 650 highly shared, low-generation-probability nucleotide sequences were removed to address suspected cross-contamination and a sequencing artifact. A later analysis calculated a clonal expansion index for each public chain from normalized within-repertoire ranks of inferred template counts. A later analysis computed generation probabilities with a VDJ recombination model fitted to out-of-frame rearrangements, and checked the results against IGoR. Hypergeometric tests were used in a later analysis to score TCR-TCR, TCR-HLA and TCR-CMV co-occurrence, with a repertoire-size bias correction applied to the TCR pairs. A later analysis estimated false discovery rates by permuting HLA or CMV assignments 20 times. In a later analysis, co-occurring TCRs were grouped with DBSCAN, and TCRdist sequence similarity was added when clustering was performed within HLA-allele-positive subsets. Repertoires with fewer than 30,000 or more than 120,000 public chains, plus five repertoires with anomalous nucleotide sharing, were excluded from co-occurrence clustering. TCRdb obtained this table from immuneACCESS and retained in-frame rearrangements with V and J assigned. These tables miss some clones; where compared with another copy, unresolved V genes account for less than half of the shortfall, and the remainder is unexplained. V, J and clone size are those of that table, while D and trimming were read from the DNA. The sample includes approximately 140,000 clones, with approximately 80% observed a single time. The leading ten clones occupy approximately 2.3% of the sample.

This clone was seen only once. Its specific antigen is unknown. Base qualities are not recorded, but no much larger clone differs from it by a single base. CDR1 and CDR2 are drawn from the germline V gene (reference sequence): SGHNT, YYREEE. Spanning cysteine to phenylalanine, the CDR3 consists of 16 amino acids. Only CDR3 DNA remains: 48 bases, in frame from the first base. At the junction V is shortened by 4 bases and J by 0 bases, with 14 bases in between. The cohort comprised fewer than 750 healthy bone marrow donors. All cohort members were sampled while nominally healthy, although unrecorded immune exposures were likely present. The donor tested CMV seronegative and was one of the 352 seronegative cohort members. Every donor gave a peripheral blood sample, and the peripheral blood mononuclear cells from that sample were used for TCR beta sequencing. Genomic DNA extraction from the blood cell samples was performed with the Qiagen DNeasy Blood Extraction Kit.

The V gene is TRBV5-4 and the J gene is TRBJ1-3; no D segment can be confidently identified. The sequenced material came from PBMCs. This sequence originates from a male donor in good health and CMV-seronegative. The nucleotides are TGTGCCAGCAGCCCCAACGGCGGAACCTCTGGAAACACCATATATTTT. This codes for CASSPNGGTSGNTIYF.